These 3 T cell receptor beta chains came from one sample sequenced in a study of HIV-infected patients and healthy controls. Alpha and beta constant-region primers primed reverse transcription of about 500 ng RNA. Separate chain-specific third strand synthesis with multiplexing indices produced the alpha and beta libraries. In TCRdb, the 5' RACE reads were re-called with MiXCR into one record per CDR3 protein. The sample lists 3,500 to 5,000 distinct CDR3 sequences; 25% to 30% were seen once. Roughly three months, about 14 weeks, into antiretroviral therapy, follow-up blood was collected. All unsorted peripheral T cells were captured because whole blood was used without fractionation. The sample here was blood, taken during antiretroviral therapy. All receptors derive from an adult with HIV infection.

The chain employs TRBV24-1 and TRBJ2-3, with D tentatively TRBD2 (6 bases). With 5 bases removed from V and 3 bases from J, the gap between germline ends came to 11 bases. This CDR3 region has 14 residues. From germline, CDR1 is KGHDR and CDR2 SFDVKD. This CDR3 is CATSGGTATDTQYF. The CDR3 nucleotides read TGTGCCACCAGTGGGGGGACTGCAACAGATACGCAGTATTTT.

The CDR3 nucleotides read TGCAGTGCCCCCGCCCAAAACATTCAGTACTTC. It specifies CSAPAQNIQYF. The chain combines TRBV20-1 with TRBJ2-4, with D uncertain. Germline CDR1 is DFQATT and CDR2 is SNEGSKA (reference sequence). V lost 6 bases and J lost 5, with 8 bases in between. The CDR3 runs to 11 residues.

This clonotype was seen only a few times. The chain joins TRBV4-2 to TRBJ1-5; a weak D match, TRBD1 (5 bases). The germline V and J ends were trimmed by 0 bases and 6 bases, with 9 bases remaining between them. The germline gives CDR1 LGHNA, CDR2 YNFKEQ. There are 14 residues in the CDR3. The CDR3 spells CASSQDRVPQPQHF. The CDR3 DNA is TGTGCCAGCAGCCAAGACAGGGTCCCTCAGCCCCAGCATTTT.